One sample yielded the 22 T cell receptor beta chains listed below, sequenced in a study of control samples from healthy donors and cancer patients. Here immunoSEQ multiplex PCR was the method, and the copy in TCRdb shows in-frame clones only, minus some. The sample holds around 200,000 clones, 85% to 95% seen once. Source material: blood. These receptors were obtained from a man younger than 30 in good health.

V gene TRBV7-9 combines with J gene TRBJ1-3, with D unresolved. Trimming took 3 bases from V and 0 from J, leaving 12 bases between them. Germline loops: CDR1 SEHNR, CDR2 FQNEAQ (reference sequence). This CDR3 contains 16 residues. The CDR3 here is CASSFMAVLSGNTIYF. CDR3 in DNA: TGTGCCAGCAGCTTCATGGCGGTCCTCTCTGGAAACACCATATATTTT.

This chain uses TRBV19 with TRBJ2-5; D is unresolved. This CDR3 comprises 14 residues. Per germline, CDR1 LNHDA and CDR2 SQIVND (reference sequence). Trimming stripped 5 bases from V and 5 bases from J, with 15 bases between. The CDR3, as DNA: TGTGCCAGTAGTGCCGGATCAGATGGGGAGACCCAGTACTTC. It yields the protein CASSAGSDGETQYF.

The chain carries TRBV15 and TRBJ2-7, with TRBD1 as a possible D gene (5 bases). V shed 4 bases and J shed 0 bases, with 13 bases lying between them. The CDR3 has 15 residues. Germline lookup yields CDR1 LNHNV and CDR2 YYDKDF (reference sequence). CDR3 bases: TGTGCCACCAGCAAAAAAAAGGACAACTCCTACGAGCAGTACTTC. Residues: CATSKKKDNSYEQYF.

The V gene is TRBV5-6, the J gene TRBJ2-5; D is possibly TRBD2 (7 bases). The CDR3 is 14 amino acids. CDR1 is SGHDT and CDR2 is YYEEEE in the germline V gene. Trimming removed 4 bases at V and 6 bases at J, with 16 bases between. The DNA of the CDR3 is TGTGCCAGCAGCACCATGGGGGGGACAAAGACCCAGTACTTC. Encoded protein: CASSTMGGTKTQYF.

This chain joins TRBV19 and TRBJ2-7; D could derive from TRBD1 or TRBD2 (5 bases each). Germline V gene sequence: CDR1 LNHDA, CDR2 SQIVND (reference sequence). The CDR3 sequence is 15 residues long. Trimming removed 7 bases from V and 0 bases from J, with 16 bases in between. CDR3 residues: CASNLEAGSSYEQYF. CDR3 DNA sequence: TGTGCCAGTAATCTCGAGGCAGGGAGCTCCTACGAGCAGTACTTC.

V and J are TRBV6-5 and TRBJ2-1; no definite D call. This CDR3 is 14 amino acids long. Germline V lookup: CDR1 MNHEY, CDR2 SVGAGI. V was trimmed by 2 bases and J by 3 bases, leaving 8 bases between them. Here the CDR3 DNA reads TGTGCCAGCAGTTACACCGGGCGCTACAATGAGCAGTTCTTC. It yields the protein CASSYTGRYNEQFF.

CDR3 sequence (DNA): TGTGCCAGCAGCGTAGGGATAGGGCCTAACACTGAAGCTTTCTTT. This encodes CASSVGIGPNTEAFF. J is TRBJ1-1 and V is TRBV9; D not resolved. Trimming removed 0 bases from V and 2 bases from J, with 11 bases in between. The germline V gene has CDR1 SGDLS and CDR2 YYNGEE. The CDR3 contains 15 residues.

The DNA of the CDR3 is TGTGCCAGCAGCCAAGAACGGTCAGGGAGGCAAGAGACCCAGTACTTC. This encodes CASSQERSGRQETQYF. The V gene is TRBV4-2, the J gene TRBJ2-5, with D possibly matching TRBD2 (6 bases). From germline, CDR1 is LGHNA and CDR2 YNFKEQ. Trimming shortened V by 0 bases and J by 2 bases, and 13 bases separated the two germline ends. There are 16 residues in the CDR3.

The J gene is TRBJ1-2, the V gene TRBV29-1, with D maybe TRBD1 (6 bases). This CDR3 is 13 amino acids long. Germline CDR1 is SQVTM and CDR2 is ANQGSEA. Trimming left V 4 bases short and J 0 bases short, with 9 bases between. The CDR3 reads CSVVDRANYGYTF. The CDR3 DNA is TGCAGCGTTGTGGACAGAGCTAACTATGGCTACACCTTC.

The CDR3 DNA sequence: TGTGCCAGCAGGTCCCCAGGCCAGCCCCAGCATTTT. Protein product: CASRSPGQPQHF. This chain joins TRBV28 and TRBJ1-5; no reliable D call. V lost 6 bases and J lost 7, with 10 bases in between. This CDR3 region has 12 residues. Per the germline V gene, CDR1 is MDHEN and CDR2 is SYDVKM.

This rearrangement joins TRBV5-1 to TRBJ2-7, with TRBD2 matching 7 bases. With V trimmed by 1 base and J by 0 bases, 7 bases remained unmatched. The CDR3 extends over 16 amino acids. From germline, CDR1 is SGHRS and CDR2 YFSETQ. This CDR3 reads CASSLRGGPLSYEQYF. CDR3 DNA: TGCGCCAGCAGCTTGCGCGGGGGTCCCCTCTCCTACGAGCAGTACTTC. The full variable domain, its missing parts supplied by reference TRBV5-1 and TRBJ2-7, is KAGVTQTPRYLIKTRGQQVTLSCSPISGHRSVSWYQQTPGQGLQFLFEYFSETQRNKGNFPGRFSGRQFSNSRSEMNVSTLELGDSALYLCASSLRGGPLSYEQYFGPGTRLTVT.

The chain joins TRBV5-1 to TRBJ2-1; D not resolved. V was pared by 0 bases and J by 10 bases, with 5 bases between. CDR1 and CDR2 from the germline V gene are SGHRS and YFSETQ. The CDR3 runs to 11 residues. The CDR3 nucleotides are TGCGCCAGCAGCTTGGCCTGGGAGCAGTTCTTC. This sequence encodes CASSLAWEQFF.

Written as DNA, the CDR3 is TGTGCCATCAGTGATGGGCGGCAGGGGTCCGGCAATGAGCAGTTCTTC. Amino acids: CAISDGRQGSGNEQFF. The chain carries TRBV10-3 and TRBJ2-1, with D perhaps TRBD1 (6 bases). Per germline, CDR1 ENHRY and CDR2 SYGVKD. Trimming left V 3 bases short and J 6 bases short, with 18 bases between. This CDR3 spans 16 amino acids.

This rearrangement joins TRBV27 to TRBJ1-2; D might be TRBD1 (5 bases). Trimming left V 2 bases short and J 5 bases short, with 18 bases between. Germline-derived CDR1 and CDR2 are MNHEY and SMNVEV (reference sequence). The CDR3 sequence is 16 residues long. CDR3 residues: CASSLGPPTVGYGYTF. The CDR3 DNA sequence: TGTGCCAGCAGTTTAGGCCCCCCGACAGTAGGGTATGGCTACACCTTC.

The chain joins TRBV7-9 to TRBJ1-4, with D perhaps TRBD1 (5 bases). With 4 bases removed from V and 0 bases from J, the gap between germline ends came to 18 bases. Germline-derived CDR1 and CDR2 are SEHNR and FQNEAQ (reference sequence). This CDR3 region has 18 residues. CDR3 in DNA: TGTGCCAGCAGCTCCCCCGGGGGAAGGGAGGCAACTAATGAAAAACTGTTTTTT. Protein product: CASSSPGGREATNEKLFF.

The V call is TRBV2, the J call TRBJ1-6, with a possible D match to TRBD1 (6 bases). Trimming shortened V by 5 bases and J by 14 bases, and 31 bases separated the two germline ends. The CDR3 contains 18 residues. The germline CDR1 and CDR2 sequences are SNHLY and FYNNEI. The CDR3: CASSPRSLATQGPDALHF. In nucleotides, the CDR3 is TGTGCCAGCAGTCCCCGGAGCCTTGCAACCCAGGGGCCCGACGCCCTCCACTTT.

V and J are TRBV27 and TRBJ2-3; 15 nucleotides agree with TRBD2. The CDR3 spans 20 residues. Germline trimming cut 8 bases from V and 0 bases from J; bases unmatched to any gene: 15. Germline lookup yields CDR1 MNHEY and CDR2 SMNVEV (reference sequence). CDR3 residues: CASRYWTSGGDPSSTDTQYF. CDR3 bases: TGTGCCAGCCGTTACTGGACTAGCGGGGGGGACCCCTCTAGCACAGATACGCAGTATTTT.

This clone has only a few counts. CDR3 sequence (DNA): TGTGCCAGCAGTCTGGGGAGACAGCCCCAGCATTTT. Translated: CASSLGRQPQHF. The V and J genes are TRBV2 and TRBJ1-5, with D hard to call. Between the trimmed V and J ends, which lost 5 bases and 7 bases, there was a span of 9 bases. In germline, CDR1 is SNHLY, CDR2 FYNNEI. This CDR3 has 12 residues.

This chain joins TRBV6-6 and TRBJ2-1; TRBD2 aligns across 7 bases. CDR1 is MNHNY, CDR2 SVGAGI, per germline (reference sequence). V was pared by 4 bases and J by 15 bases, with 6 bases of the junction left unmatched. There are 11 residues in the CDR3. CDR3 loop: CASSSRTSGFF. In nucleotides, the CDR3 is TGTGCCAGCAGTTCCAGGACTAGTGGGTTCTTC.

This chain links TRBV2 with TRBJ2-2; 10 positions match TRBD1. CDR1 and CDR2 from the germline V gene are SNHLY and FYNNEI. V lost 6 bases to trimming and J lost 3 bases; unmatched junction nucleotides: 7. This CDR3 has 16 residues. CDR3 protein: CASSQSGQGYTGELFF. As DNA, the CDR3 is TGTGCCAGCAGCCAATCGGGACAGGGGTACACCGGGGAGCTGTTTTTT.

The chain employs TRBV28 and TRBJ2-2, with a weak D call TRBD1 (5 bases). Trimming left V 8 bases short and J 1 base short, with 8 bases between. Germline CDR1 is MDHEN and CDR2 is SYDVKM. The CDR3 is 13 residues long. DNA for the CDR3: TGTGCCAGCCAGGGATGGAACACCGGGGAGCTGTTTTTT. Translating it yields CASQGWNTGELFF.

The chain uses TRBV5-4 and TRBJ2-5; 12 bases align to TRBD2. After removal of 3 bases from V and 5 bases from J, the junction contained 8 bases not matched to a gene. Germline-derived CDR1 and CDR2 are SGHNT and YYREEE (reference sequence). The CDR3 runs to 16 residues. CDR3 sequence: CASSSSGGAWAETQYF. The CDR3 DNA sequence: TGTGCCAGCAGCTCTAGCGGGGGGGCCTGGGCGGAGACCCAGTACTTC. Combining the CDR3 with reference TRBV5-4 and TRBJ2-5 gives the whole variable domain ETGVTQSPTHLIKTRGQQVTLRCSSQSGHNTVSWYQQALGQGPQFIFQYYREEENGRGNFPPRFSGLQFPNYSSELNVNALELDDSALYLCASSSSGGAWAETQYFGPGTRLLVL.